Shown below are 27 T cell receptor beta chains from a single sample sequenced in a study of cytomegalovirus exposure and HLA in healthy donors. Primers for the PCR totalled 60 Vbeta and 13 Jbeta. Sequencing was performed with immunoSEQ multiplex PCR; in TCRdb, only in-frame clones are kept and a portion is missing. This table holds 150,000 to 200,000 clones, 75% to 85% found once. Sequenced input: PBMCs. The source of these receptors is a woman younger than 35 in good health and CMV-seropositive.

The chain combines TRBV5-1 with TRBJ2-3; D is undetermined. CDR3 size: 15 residues. CDR1 is SGHRS and CDR2 is YFSETQ in the germline V gene. The V end lost 0 bases, the J end lost 2 bases, and 10 bases lay between the germline ends. CDR3 loop: CASSLATAITDTQYF. The CDR3 nucleotides are TGCGCCAGCAGCTTGGCCACTGCGATCACAGATACGCAGTATTTT.

The chain combines TRBV29-1 with TRBJ1-2; D is uncertain. Looked up from germline, CDR1 is SQVTM and CDR2 is ANQGSEA. The CDR3 covers 11 residues. V was shortened by 4 bases and J by 5 bases, with 8 bases between the two germline ends. The chain's CDR3 is CSVAQAYGYTF. The CDR3 bases are TGCAGCGTTGCCCAGGCGTATGGCTACACCTTC.

V gene TRBV12-2 combines with J gene TRBJ2-7; the table's TRBD1 call for D was not verified on the DNA. TRBV12-2 is assigned pseudogene status. The CDR3 totals 14 residues. CDR3 sequence (DNA): TGTGCAAGTCGCTATAACGACAGCTCCTACGAGCAGTACGTC. It specifies CASRYNDSSYEQYV.

This clone was detected once. The chain couples TRBV6-1 to TRBJ1-2; possibly TRBD1 for D (6 bases). Between the trimmed V and J ends, which lost 1 base and 0 bases, there was a span of 9 bases. CDR1 and CDR2 from the germline V gene are MNHNS and SASEGT. This CDR3 has 15 amino acids. The CDR3 loop is CASSEGAGANYGYTF. In DNA form, the CDR3 reads TGTGCCAGCAGTGAAGGGGCAGGGGCTAACTATGGCTACACCTTC.

J is TRBJ2-1 and V is TRBV7-6, with D tentatively TRBD2 (6 bases). The CDR3 spans 17 residues. Germline V lookup: CDR1 SGHVS, CDR2 FNYEAQ. V was cut by 2 bases and J by 4 bases, with 18 bases left in between. The chain's CDR3 is CASSLSPVGRIYNEQFF. CDR3 bases: TGTGCCAGCAGCTTATCTCCCGTAGGGAGGATATACAATGAGCAGTTCTTC.

This chain connects TRBV6-1 to TRBJ1-2; no reliable D call. The V end lost 5 bases, the J end lost 4 bases, and 14 bases lay between the germline ends. CDR1 is MNHNS, CDR2 SASEGT, per germline. This CDR3 contains 14 residues. The CDR3 bases are TGTGCCAGCAGTAGCCTGTCGGGGTCCTATGGCTACACCTTC. Translating it yields CASSSLSGSYGYTF.

DNA of the CDR3: TGCGCCAGCAGCTTGCATAGCGGGGGGTACAATGAGCAGTTCTTC. Residues: CASSLHSGGYNEQFF. The chain carries TRBV5-1 and TRBJ2-1, with 10 bases lining up with TRBD2. The V gene's germline CDR1 is SGHRS and CDR2 YFSETQ. This CDR3 region has 15 residues. The trim removed 1 base at V and 4 bases at J, leaving 2 bases unmatched.

This clone has just one count. CDR3 in amino acids: CAIRGEVQETQYF. For the CDR3, the DNA is TGTGCCATCAGAGGAGAGGTCCAAGAGACCCAGTACTTC. V usage is TRBV10-3 and J usage is TRBJ2-5; no reliable D call. The V gene's germline CDR1 is ENHRY and CDR2 SYGVKD. V lost 6 bases to trimming and J lost 1 base, with 9 bases between them. The CDR3 has 13 residues.

This clone came up once. The chain has TRBV5-1 and TRBJ1-5, with D uncertain. CDR3 length: 13 residues. Trimming removed 0 bases at V and 4 bases at J, with 5 bases between. Per germline, CDR1 SGHRS and CDR2 YFSETQ. CDR3 in amino acids: CASSLDGNQPQHF. The DNA for the CDR3 is TGCGCCAGCAGCTTGGACGGGAATCAGCCCCAGCATTTT.

This chain joins TRBV29-1 and TRBJ1-2, with no clear D. V was shortened by 5 bases and J by 7 bases, with 17 bases between the two germline ends. The CDR3 contains 13 residues. Per germline, CDR1 SQVTM and CDR2 ANQGSEA. The DNA for the CDR3 is TGCAGCGTTCAAAATCGCCCCGGCGGTGGCTACACCTTC. It specifies CSVQNRPGGGYTF.

This chain joins TRBV6-5 and TRBJ1-6; weak D call: TRBD1 (5 bases). V gave up 5 bases and J gave up 9 bases, with 14 bases separating them. The CDR3 runs 14 residues. CDR1 MNHEY and CDR2 SVGAGI come from the germline V gene. CDR3 loop: CASSPDRGPSPLHF. CDR3 DNA: TGTGCCAGCAGTCCAGATAGGGGTCCTTCACCCCTCCACTTT.

The J gene is TRBJ2-1, the V gene TRBV9; 8 nucleotides align to TRBD2. The CDR3 loop spans 17 amino acids. CDR1 and CDR2 (germline): SGDLS, YYNGEE. Trimming at V came to 0 bases and at J to 8 bases, leaving 13 bases not matched to a gene. CDR3 loop: CASSVDGGAPYVDEQFF. The CDR3 region has the DNA TGTGCCAGCAGCGTAGACGGGGGGGCCCCGTACGTGGATGAGCAGTTCTTC.

The J gene is TRBJ1-4, the V gene TRBV9; 10 bases agree with TRBD1. This CDR3 has 14 amino acids. V lost 5 bases and J lost 8; bases outside the gene matches: 6. Germline lookup yields CDR1 SGDLS and CDR2 YYNGEE. The CDR3, as DNA: TGTGCCAGCAGGGGACAGGGGTTCGGGGAAAAACTGTTTTTT. Amino acids: CASRGQGFGEKLFF.

The table lists this clone with a few counts. CDR3 sequence: CASSFREAEQYF. In DNA form, the CDR3 reads TGTGCCAGCAGCTTCAGGGAGGCCGAGCAGTACTTC. V usage is TRBV5-6 and J usage is TRBJ2-7; weak D call: TRBD2 (6 bases). The CDR3 runs 12 residues. In germline, CDR1 is SGHDT, CDR2 YYEEEE. V was clipped by 2 bases and J by 6 bases, with 9 bases between them. The full variable domain, completed using reference TRBV5-6 and TRBJ2-7, is DAGVTQSPTHLIKTRGQQVTLRCSPKSGHDTVSWYQQALGQGPQFIFQYYEEEERQRGNFPDRFSGHQFPNYSSELNVNALLLGDSALYLCASSFREAEQYFGPGTRLTVT.

CDR3 bases: TGTGCCAGCAGTGACACCAGGGGAATCTCCTACGAGCAGTACGTC. Translated, it gives CASSDTRGISYEQYV. The genes are TRBV6-1 and TRBJ2-7; maybe TRBD1 (6 bases). The CDR3 covers 15 residues. V lost 3 bases and J lost 0, with 12 bases in between. Germline values: CDR1 MNHNS, CDR2 SASEGT.

The V gene is TRBV14, the J gene TRBJ2-2; D gene unclear. The CDR3 loop spans 15 amino acids. Trimming took off 4 bases at V and 6 bases at J, with 15 bases between the two ends. Per germline, CDR1 SGHDN and CDR2 FVKESK. CDR3 sequence: CASSRARVSAGELFF. The CDR3 nucleotides are TGTGCCAGCAGCCGCGCCCGGGTTTCGGCCGGGGAGCTGTTTTTT.

The chain combines TRBV4-1 with TRBJ1-5; TRBD1 might be the D (5 bases). Germline CDR1 and CDR2: MGHRA and YSYEKL. The CDR3 is made up of 15 amino acids. Trimming left V 0 bases short and J 5 bases short, with 11 bases between. CDR3 bases: TGCGCCAGCAGCCAAGATCCGGCGGGGCATCAGCCCCAGCATTTT. This codes for CASSQDPAGHQPQHF.

This chain joins TRBV11-3 and TRBJ2-3; D is possibly TRBD1 (6 bases). Germline CDR1 SGHNT, CDR2 YENEEA. CDR3 length: 15 amino acids. The germline V and J ends were trimmed by 3 bases and 6 bases, with 16 bases remaining between them. The CDR3 DNA is TGTGCCAGCAGCTTGACACAGGGCCCACGGGATACGCAGTATTTT. Translated, it gives CASSLTQGPRDTQYF.

The V gene is TRBV2, the J gene TRBJ2-1; the match to TRBD2 covers 12 bases. Germline V gene sequence: CDR1 SNHLY, CDR2 FYNNEI. The length of the CDR3 is 14 residues. J was trimmed by 5 bases and V by 9 bases; bases with no gene match: 5. CDR3 nucleotide sequence: TGTGCCAGTGACACTAGCGGGGGGAACAATGAGCAGTTCTTC. Its protein product is CASDTSGGNNEQFF.

This chain links TRBV11-3 with TRBJ1-3; D is unclear. Germline CDR1 is SGHNT and CDR2 is YENEEA. This CDR3 has 13 amino acids. Trimming pared 0 bases from V and 8 bases from J, leaving 8 bases between. CDR3 DNA sequence: TGTGCCAGCAGCTTAGATCTTGCAGACACCATATATTTT. Protein: CASSLDLADTIYF.

This chain connects TRBV28 to TRBJ2-3, with D possibly TRBD2 on 6 matching bases. From germline, CDR1 is MDHEN and CDR2 SYDVKM. The V end lost 3 bases, the J end lost 1 base, and 11 bases lay between the germline ends. The CDR3 spans 15 residues. The CDR3, as DNA: TGTGCCAGCAGTTTTTCGGGGGACCGCACAGATACGCAGTATTTT. Translating it yields CASSFSGDRTDTQYF. The full variable domain, rest sourced from reference TRBV28 and TRBJ2-3, is DVKVTQSSRYLVKRTGEKVFLECVQDMDHENMFWYRQDPGLGLRLIYFSYDVKMKEKGDIPEGYSVSREKKERFSLILESASTNQTSMYLCASSFSGDRTDTQYFGPGTRLTVL.

The genes are TRBV29-1 and TRBJ2-2, with D possibly TRBD1 on 7 matching bases. With 7 bases removed from V and 5 bases from J, the gap between germline ends came to 17 bases. The CDR3 spans 14 residues. Per germline, CDR1 SQVTM and CDR2 ANQGSEA. The CDR3, as DNA: TGCAGCGCTGGGGGGACAGCCAAGACCGGGGAGCTGTTTTTT. Its protein product is CSAGGTAKTGELFF.

The rearrangement joins TRBV7-9 to TRBJ2-5; possible D gene TRBD2, 6 bases. Germline loops: CDR1 SEHNR, CDR2 FQNEAQ (reference sequence). V was pared by 1 base and J by 7 bases, with 10 bases between. This CDR3 comprises 13 residues. This CDR3 reads CASSLDLSGTQYF. CDR3 nucleotides: TGTGCCAGCAGCTTAGACCTTAGCGGGACCCAGTACTTC.

In this sample, this clone turned up once. This rearrangement joins TRBV9 to TRBJ1-3; D is possibly TRBD1 (6 bases). Germline-derived CDR1 and CDR2 are SGDLS and YYNGEE. V lost 3 bases and J 4 bases, leaving 20 bases between the germline ends. The CDR3 runs to 17 residues. The CDR3 DNA is TGTGCCAGCAGCGACCTTCAGGGGTTGAACAGCGGAAACACCATATATTTT. Translated: CASSDLQGLNSGNTIYF. Looking up the rest from reference TRBV9 and TRBJ1-3 gives the full variable domain: DSGVTQTPKHLITATGQRVTLRCSPRSGDLSVYWYQQSLDQGLQFLIQYYNGEERAKGNILERFSAQQFPDLHSELNLSSLELGDSALYFCASSDLQGLNSGNTIYFGEGSWLTVV.

This clone was seen only a few times. The chain joins TRBV28 to TRBJ2-3, with 13 positions matching TRBD2. The CDR3 is 16 residues long. Germline V lookup: CDR1 MDHEN, CDR2 SYDVKM. J lost 11 bases, V lost 4 bases, and 12 bases had no gene match. The CDR3 DNA reads TGTGCCAGCAGTTCCCCGACTAGCGGGGGGCTAGAGGGGCAGTATTTT. The encoded protein is CASSSPTSGGLEGQYF.

The V gene is TRBV6-1, the J gene TRBJ1-5; D is unclear. Germline V gene sequence: CDR1 MNHNS, CDR2 SASEGT. Trimming took off 2 bases at V and 0 bases at J, with 5 bases between the two ends. There are 14 residues in the CDR3. This CDR3 is CASSEIYSNQPQHF. The CDR3 region has the DNA TGTGCCAGCAGTGAAATTTATAGCAATCAGCCCCAGCATTTT.

CDR3 residues: CASSITDPGGETQYF. For the CDR3, the DNA is TGTGCCAGTAGTATTACGGACCCAGGGGGAGAGACCCAGTACTTC. The V and J genes are TRBV19 and TRBJ2-5; 7 nucleotides agree with TRBD1. Germline loops: CDR1 LNHDA, CDR2 SQIVND (reference sequence). CDR3 length: 15 residues. J was trimmed by 4 bases and V by 3 bases; bases with no gene match: 8.